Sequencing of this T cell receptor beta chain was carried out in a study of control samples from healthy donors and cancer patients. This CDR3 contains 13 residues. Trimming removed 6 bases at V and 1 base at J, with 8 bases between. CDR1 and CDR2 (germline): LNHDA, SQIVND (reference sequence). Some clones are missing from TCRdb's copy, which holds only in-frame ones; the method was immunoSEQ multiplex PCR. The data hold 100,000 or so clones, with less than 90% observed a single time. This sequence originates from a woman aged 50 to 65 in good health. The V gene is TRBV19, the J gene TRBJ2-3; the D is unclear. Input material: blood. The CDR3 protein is CASSLDGTDTQYF. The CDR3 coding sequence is TGTGCCAGTAGCTTAGACGGCACAGATACGCAGTATTTT. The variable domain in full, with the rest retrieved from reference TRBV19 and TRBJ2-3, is DGGITQSPKYLFRKEGQNVTLSCEQNLNHDAMYWYRQDPGQGLRLIYYSQIVNDFQKGDIAEGYSVSREKKESFPLTVTSAQKNPTAFYLCASSLDGTDTQYFGPGTRLTVL.